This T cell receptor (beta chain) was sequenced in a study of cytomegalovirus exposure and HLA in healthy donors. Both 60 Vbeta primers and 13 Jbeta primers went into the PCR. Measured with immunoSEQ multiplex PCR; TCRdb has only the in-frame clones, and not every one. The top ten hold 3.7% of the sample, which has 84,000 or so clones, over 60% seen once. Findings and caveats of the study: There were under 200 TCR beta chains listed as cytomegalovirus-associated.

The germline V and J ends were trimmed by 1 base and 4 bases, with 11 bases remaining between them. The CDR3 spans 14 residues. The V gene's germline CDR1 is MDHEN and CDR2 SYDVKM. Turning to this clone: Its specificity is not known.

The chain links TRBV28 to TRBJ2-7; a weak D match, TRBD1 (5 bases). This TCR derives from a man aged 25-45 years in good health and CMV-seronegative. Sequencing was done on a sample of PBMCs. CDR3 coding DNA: TGTGCCAGCAGTTTATTTACAGGCCATTACGAGCAGTACTTC. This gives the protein CASSLFTGHYEQYF. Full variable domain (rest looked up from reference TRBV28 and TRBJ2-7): DVKVTQSSRYLVKRTGEKVFLECVQDMDHENMFWYRQDPGLGLRLIYFSYDVKMKEKGDIPEGYSVSREKKERFSLILESASTNQTSMYLCASSLFTGHYEQYFGPGTRLTVT.